The next 32 T cell receptor beta chains were all read from a single sample in a study of T cell repertoires in cytomegalovirus infection. TCRdb recomputed calls from the reads with MiXCR, one row per CDR3 protein. The table has about 490,000 distinct CDR3 sequences, about 11% seen once. Input material: PBMCs. These receptors came from a human donor in good health (CMV status not recorded). Some clones in this sample may be carry-over from other donors' samples.

This chain uses TRBV29-1 with TRBJ1-3; no reliable D call. The CDR3 has 13 residues. Trimming cost V 4 bases and J 4 bases, with 11 bases left between them. Germline lookup yields CDR1 SQVTM and CDR2 ANQGSEA. For the CDR3, the DNA is TGCAGCGTTGCGGTGACACTGGGAAACACCATATATTTT. It encodes CSVAVTLGNTIYF.

The chain combines TRBV27 with TRBJ1-1, with D unclear. Germline loops: CDR1 MNHEY, CDR2 SMNVEV (reference sequence). The length of the CDR3 is 13 residues. The V end was cut by 6 bases, the J end by 1 base, with 9 bases between. The CDR3 nucleotides read TGTGCCAGCAGGTTAAGCAGGAACACTGAAGCTTTCTTT. It specifies CASRLSRNTEAFF.

The chain carries TRBV27 and TRBJ1-4; D might be TRBD1 (5 bases). V was cut by 6 bases and J by 8 bases, with 13 bases left in between. This CDR3 has 13 residues. Germline V CDR1 and CDR2: MNHEY, SMNVEV (reference sequence). The CDR3 here is CASSAVRGEKLFF. The CDR3 nucleotides are TGTGCCAGCAGCGCCGTCCGGGGGGAAAAACTGTTTTTT.

This clonotype has more than one count but fewer than ten. The V call is TRBV20-1, the J call TRBJ2-1, with D perhaps TRBD2 (7 bases). The CDR3 runs to 14 residues. V lost 1 base and J lost 7, with 14 bases in between. In germline, CDR1 is DFQATT, CDR2 SNEGSKA (reference sequence). CDR3 bases: TGCAGTGCTAGAGTGGGGGGGGCCGCGAATGAGCAGTTCTTC. Translating it yields CSARVGGAANEQFF.

The rearrangement uses TRBV2 and TRBJ2-2, with D possibly being TRBD1 or TRBD2 (5 bases each). V was clipped by 2 bases and J by 7 bases, with 8 bases between them. The CDR3 has 13 amino acids. Germline V gives CDR1 SNHLY, CDR2 FYNNEI. The CDR3 spells CASSEQGVGELFF. The CDR3 DNA is TGTGCCAGCAGTGAACAGGGAGTCGGGGAGCTGTTTTTT.

The chain links TRBV5-6 to TRBJ2-3; TRBD2 aligns across 8 bases. The CDR3 totals 17 residues. Germline loops: CDR1 SGHDT, CDR2 YYEEEE. Unmatched junction bases numbered 6, after V lost 0 bases and J lost 0 bases. CDR3 in amino acids: CASSLGASGPSTDTQYF. CDR3 sequence (DNA): TGTGCCAGCAGCTTGGGGGCTAGCGGGCCTAGCACAGATACGCAGTATTTT.

This clonotype came up a few times. This chain joins TRBV9 and TRBJ2-5, with D hard to call. V shed 0 bases and J shed 4 bases, with 10 bases lying between them. Germline V lookup: CDR1 SGDLS, CDR2 YYNGEE. The CDR3 is 14 residues long. The CDR3 reads CASSVAGRTETQYF. CDR3 coding DNA: TGTGCCAGCAGCGTAGCCGGTAGGACAGAGACCCAGTACTTC.

This clonotype came up many times. The genes are TRBV7-2 and TRBJ2-3, with TRBD2 as a possible D gene (6 bases). CDR1 and CDR2 from the germline V gene are SGHTA and FQGNSA. The CDR3 is 14 amino acids. Trimming took off 5 bases at V and 2 bases at J, with 11 bases between the two ends. Here the CDR3 DNA reads TGTGCCAGCAGCCCGGGACTTTTCACAGATACGCAGTATTTT. Translation: CASSPGLFTDTQYF.

This clonotype has at least ten counts. The gene calls are TRBV6-6 and TRBJ2-5; no clear D. Trimming stripped 5 bases from V and 4 bases from J, with 17 bases between. CDR3 length equals 15 residues. The germline gives CDR1 MNHNY, CDR2 SVGAGI (reference sequence). This CDR3 is CASSTHGQVVETQYF. The CDR3 coding sequence is TGTGCCAGCAGTACACACGGCCAGGTAGTAGAGACCCAGTACTTC.

As regards this clonotype: A junction boundary mismatches the germline segment, possibly from a read error. This sequence joins TRBV2 and TRBJ2-5; a possible D gene is TRBD1 (7 bases). Germline-derived CDR1 and CDR2 are SNHLY and FYNNEI. The CDR3 length is 13 residues. The CDR3 DNA reads as TGTGCCAGCAGCTCTCAGGGGGAGGAGATCCAGTACTTC. This encodes CASSSQGEEIQYF. The full variable domain, completed using reference TRBV2 and TRBJ2-5, is EPEVTQTPSHQVTQMGQEVILRCVPISNHLYFYWYRQILGQKVEFLVSFYNNEISEKSEIFDDQFSVERPDGSNFTLKIRSTKLEDSAMYFCASSSQGEEIQYFGPGTRLLVL.

Remarks on this clonotype: Given a much more abundant clone one base away, this may be a read error. The chain joins TRBV12-3 or TRBV12-4 to TRBJ2-5, with TRBD2 as a possible D gene (6 bases). The CDR3 covers 16 residues. V lost 11 bases to trimming and J lost 0 bases, with 22 bases between them. The CDR3 DNA reads as TGTGCCGGCCTGCCCCCCTCTAGCGCACACCAAGAGACCCAGTACTTC. It codes for CAGLPPSSAHQETQYF.

This clonotype was picked up many times. The chain links TRBV11-2 to TRBJ2-2; a weak D match, TRBD2 (6 bases). Germline CDR1 is SGHAT and CDR2 is FQNNGV. CDR3 length equals 15 residues. Trimming cost V 5 bases and J 2 bases, with 12 bases left between them. This CDR3 reads CASSRTGLNTGELFF. The CDR3 DNA sequence: TGTGCCAGCAGCCGGACGGGACTTAACACCGGGGAGCTGTTTTTT.

As concerns this clonotype: A much larger clone differs from this one at a single base, so this may be a read error. V is TRBV10-1 and J is TRBJ2-7; a possible D gene is TRBD1 (5 bases). The CDR3 sequence is 14 residues long. Looked up from germline, CDR1 is WNHNN and CDR2 is SYGVQD (reference sequence). As DNA, the CDR3 is TGCGCCAGCAGTAAACAGGCTCGATCCTACGGGCAGTACTTC. Amino acids: CASSKQARSYGQYF.

This clonotype occurred many times. V usage is TRBV6-1 and J usage is TRBJ2-1; 14 bases align to TRBD2. The junction had 7 bases not matched to a gene; V was cut back by 6 bases and J by 9 bases. Germline V lookup: CDR1 MNHNS, CDR2 SASEGT. CDR3 size: 15 residues. CDR3 in amino acids: CASRPTSGRATEQFF. CDR3 nucleotide sequence: TGTGCCAGCAGGCCGACTAGCGGGAGGGCCACTGAGCAGTTCTTC.

The table lists this clonotype with many counts. The V call is TRBV19, the J call TRBJ1-1; D perhaps matches TRBD1 (6 bases). Germline V gene data show CDR1 as LNHDA and CDR2 as SQIVND (reference sequence). Trimming stripped 3 bases from V and 7 bases from J, with 18 bases between. The CDR3 is 15 amino acids. CDR3 bases: TGTGCCAGTAGTATCAAGTTGGGGGCCCCGATTGAAGCTTTCTTT. It specifies CASSIKLGAPIEAFF. Together with reference TRBV19 and TRBJ1-1, the CDR3 gives the full variable domain: DGGITQSPKYLFRKEGQNVTLSCEQNLNHDAMYWYRQDPGQGLRLIYYSQIVNDFQKGDIAEGYSVSREKKESFPLTVTSAQKNPTAFYLCASSIKLGAPIEAFFGQGTRLTVV.

This clonotype came up a few times. The chain recombines TRBV6-6 with TRBJ1-1; D uncertain. The CDR3 length is 15 residues. CDR1 MNHNY and CDR2 SVGAGI come from the germline V gene (reference sequence). V was shortened by 6 bases and J by 0 bases, with 14 bases between the two germline ends. The DNA of the CDR3 is TGTGCCAGCAGCCTAAGACTGAACATGAACACTGAAGCTTTCTTT. This gives the protein CASSLRLNMNTEAFF.

Concerning this clonotype: One base away lies a much larger clone, so this may be a sequencing read error. The V call is TRBV5-1, the J call TRBJ2-2, with TRBD2 matching over 7 bases. Germline CDR1 reads SGHRS; CDR2 reads YFSETQ. The CDR3 sequence is 15 residues long. Here the CDR3 DNA reads TGCGCCAGCAACTTGGTTAGCGGGCTCACCGGGGAGCTGTTTTTT. This sequence encodes CASNLVSGLTGELFF.

This clonotype was observed at least ten times. CDR3 protein: CASSEGASSYEQYF. In DNA, the CDR3 is TGTGCCAGCAGTGAAGGGGCCTCTTCCTACGAGCAGTACTTC. V usage is TRBV6-1 and J usage is TRBJ2-7, with D unclear. V shed 1 base and J shed 1 base, with 8 bases lying between them. The CDR3 sequence is 14 residues long. Germline V gives CDR1 MNHNS, CDR2 SASEGT.

This chain joins TRBV2 and TRBJ2-1, with 8 bases identical to TRBD2. CDR1 is SNHLY, CDR2 FYNNEI, per germline. V lost 8 bases, J lost 9 bases, and 9 bases stayed unmatched. This CDR3 comprises 13 residues. CDR3 bases: TGTGCCAGCGTGGCTAGCGGGTGGGGTGAGCAGTTCTTC. Protein product: CASVASGWGEQFF. The full variable domain, in which reference TRBV2 and TRBJ2-1 provide the parts outside the CDR3, is EPEVTQTPSHQVTQMGQEVILRCVPISNHLYFYWYRQILGQKVEFLVSFYNNEISEKSEIFDDQFSVERPDGSNFTLKIRSTKLEDSAMYFCASVASGWGEQFFGPGTRLTVL.

This sequence joins TRBV4-2 and TRBJ1-1; D unclear. The CDR3 sequence is 15 residues long. Looked up from germline, CDR1 is LGHNA and CDR2 is YNFKEQ. Trimming cost V 4 bases and J 5 bases, with 17 bases left between them. CDR3 region: CASSLRAGGRTEAFF. The CDR3 nucleotides read TGTGCCAGCAGCCTGAGGGCAGGCGGTAGGACTGAAGCTTTCTTT.

This clonotype was observed a few times. V and J are TRBV29-1 and TRBJ1-1; no firm D call. The V gene lost 2 bases and the J gene lost 11 bases, with 9 bases spanning the gap. The germline CDR1 and CDR2 sequences are SQVTM and ANQGSEA. The CDR3 is made up of 10 amino acids. The CDR3 DNA sequence: TGCAGCGTTGAACCCTCGATCGCTTTCTTT. Its protein is CSVEPSIAFF. Looking up the rest from reference TRBV29-1 and TRBJ1-1 gives the full variable domain: SAVISQKPSRDICQRGTSLTIQCQVDSQVTMMFWYRQQPGQSLTLIATANQGSEATYESGFVIDKFPISRPNLTFSTLTVSNMSPEDSSIYLCSVEPSIAFFGQGTRLTVV.

This clonotype showed up just a few times. The V and J genes are TRBV6-5 and TRBJ2-2, with D uncertain. CDR3 length equals 12 residues. V was shortened by 4 bases and J by 6 bases, with 6 bases between the two germline ends. Looked up from germline, CDR1 is MNHEY and CDR2 is SVGAGI. The CDR3 loop is CASSLEPGELFF. The CDR3 DNA is TGTGCCAGCAGTTTGGAGCCCGGGGAGCTGTTTTTT.

This clonotype was counted a few times. A much larger clone differs from this one at a single base, so this may be a read error. This chain joins TRBV29-1 and TRBJ2-3; D not resolved. This CDR3 comprises 13 residues. Germline V gives CDR1 SQVTM, CDR2 ANQGSEA. The CDR3 sequence: CSGEDHVTDTQYF. CDR3 sequence (DNA): TGCAGCGGTGAAGATCACGTCACAGATACGCAGTATTTT.

V usage is TRBV15 and J usage is TRBJ2-7; D may be TRBD1 (5 bases). The V and J ends lost 5 bases and 3 bases respectively, with 14 bases between them. CDR3 length: 14 residues. Germline CDR1 and CDR2: LNHNV and YYDKDF (reference sequence). The CDR3 coding sequence is TGTGCCACCAGCGCCAGGGAAGAAGACTACGAGCAGTACTTC. Its translation: CATSAREEDYEQYF.

This chain links TRBV27 with TRBJ2-7, with a possible D match to TRBD2 (5 bases). The V gene lost 2 bases and the J gene lost 3 bases, with 14 bases spanning the gap. CDR3 length: 15 residues. Germline values: CDR1 MNHEY, CDR2 SMNVEV (reference sequence). The CDR3 spells CASSLPGIGFYEQYF. DNA of the CDR3: TGTGCCAGCAGTTTACCGGGGATAGGATTCTACGAGCAGTACTTC.

This chain links TRBV29-1 with TRBJ2-1; 9 bases map to TRBD1. V lost 4 bases to trimming and J lost 8 bases; unmatched junction nucleotides: 9. The CDR3 consists of 14 residues. Germline assignment: CDR1 SQVTM and CDR2 ANQGSEA. The CDR3 region has the DNA TGCAGCGTTGGGGGGACAGGGATTAAAGATGAGCAGTTCTTC. Translation gives CSVGGTGIKDEQFF.

This clonotype was observed a handful of times. The chain couples TRBV4-1 to TRBJ2-5, with TRBD2 as a possible D gene (6 bases). The V end was cut by 1 base, the J end by 4 bases, with 10 bases between. The CDR3 is 14 amino acids. Germline CDR1 MGHRA, CDR2 YSYEKL. CDR3 nucleotides: TGCGCCAGCAGCCAAGCGGGAGTCGGAGAGACCCAGTACTTC. This encodes CASSQAGVGETQYF.

This clonotype was seen ten or more times. The chain links TRBV19 to TRBJ2-1; D is uncertain. This CDR3 is built from 16 residues. V gave up 3 bases and J gave up 7 bases, with 19 bases separating them. Germline assignment: CDR1 LNHDA and CDR2 SQIVND (reference sequence). CDR3 DNA: TGTGCCAGTAGTATCGAGGCAGGATCGGGCGATAATGAGCAGTTCTTC. This gives the protein CASSIEAGSGDNEQFF.

This clonotype has a count of ten or more. Here the CDR3 DNA reads TGTGCTAGTGGTTTGGCTTATTCCGGGACAGGGACCTACGAGCAGTACTTC. Encoded protein: CASGLAYSGTGTYEQYF. This chain links TRBV12-5 with TRBJ2-7; TRBD1 aligns across 9 bases. The CDR3 is made up of 17 amino acids. Per germline, CDR1 LGHNT and CDR2 FRNRAP. Trimming removed 1 base from V and 2 bases from J; junction bases left unmatched: 9.

This sequence joins TRBV24-1 and TRBJ1-5; D remains unclear. The CDR3 loop spans 13 amino acids. Per germline, CDR1 KGHDR and CDR2 SFDVKD. V dropped 4 bases and J dropped 6 bases, with 9 bases sitting between them. The DNA of the CDR3 is TGTGCCACCAGTGAGGCCGGCCCTCAGCCCCAGCATTTT. Translating gives CATSEAGPQPQHF.

The rearrangement joins TRBV24-1 to TRBJ1-1; the D is unclear. Trimming took off 3 bases at V and 0 bases at J, with 4 bases between the two ends. The CDR3 sequence is 13 residues long. CDR1 is KGHDR, CDR2 SFDVKD, per germline. CDR3 protein: CATSDSMNTEAFF. DNA of the CDR3: TGTGCCACCAGTGATAGTATGAACACTGAAGCTTTCTTT.

V usage is TRBV2 and J usage is TRBJ2-5; 8 bases are shared with TRBD2. The ends lost 4 bases at V and 1 base at J; junction bases unmatched: 8. CDR1 is SNHLY, CDR2 FYNNEI, per germline. The CDR3 sequence is 16 residues long. The CDR3 spells CASSAGGGARQETQYF. The DNA for the CDR3 is TGTGCCAGCAGTGCGGGAGGGGGGGCCCGCCAAGAGACCCAGTACTTC.